The entry below describes one TCR beta chain. Its antigen is undetermined. This CDR3 has 14 amino acids. Trimming left V 2 bases short and J 3 bases short, with 9 bases between. From germline, CDR1 is MNHNY and CDR2 SVGAGI (reference sequence). Authors' data handling: Counting gave a median of around 96,000 TCRs per sample, with values ranging from about 23,224 to 690,600. TCRdb recomputed calls from the RACE reads with MiXCR, one row per CDR3 protein. The V and J calls and clone size are TCRdb's, not the authors'. The data hold around 360,000 distinct CDR3 sequences, with under 6.5% observed a single time. The time point was: patch test 2, 6 weeks after DPC sensitization. Treatment here: therapeutic diphenylcyclopropenone sensitization with weekly scalp DPC. Extraction yielded total RNA from whole blood (unfractionated). The source of the sample is a study of human T cells and chemical hapten exposure.

General study points: DPC sensitization produced no change in TCRs with frequency above 1 in 1000.

The chain has TRBV6-6 and TRBJ2-3; D not resolved. Sequenced material: whole blood, taken in connection with sensitization to the hapten diphenylcyclopropenone (DPC). The clonotype comes from a woman between 18 and 29 years old with alopecia areata. Some clones in this sample may be carry-over from other donors' samples. The CDR3 loop is CASSYGAQTDTQYF. CDR3 nucleotides: TGTGCCAGCAGTTACGGCGCCCAAACAGATACGCAGTATTTT.